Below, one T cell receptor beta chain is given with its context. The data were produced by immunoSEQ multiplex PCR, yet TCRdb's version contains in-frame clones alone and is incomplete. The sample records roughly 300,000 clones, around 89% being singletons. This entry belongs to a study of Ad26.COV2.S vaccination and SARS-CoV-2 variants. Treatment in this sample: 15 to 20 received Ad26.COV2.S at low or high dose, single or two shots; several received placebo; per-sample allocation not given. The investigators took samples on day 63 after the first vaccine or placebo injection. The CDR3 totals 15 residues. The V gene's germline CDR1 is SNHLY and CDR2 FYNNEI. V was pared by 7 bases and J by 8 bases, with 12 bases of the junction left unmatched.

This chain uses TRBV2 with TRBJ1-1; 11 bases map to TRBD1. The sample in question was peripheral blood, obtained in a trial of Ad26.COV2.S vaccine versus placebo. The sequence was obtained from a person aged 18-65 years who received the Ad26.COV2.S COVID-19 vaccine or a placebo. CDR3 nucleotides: TGTGCCAGCACGTCCTGGACAGGGGGCAAGGTCGAAGCTTTCTTT. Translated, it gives CASTSWTGGKVEAFF.